This entry describes one T cell receptor (beta chain). This specimen comes from a study of cytomegalovirus exposure and HLA in healthy donors. Here immunoSEQ multiplex PCR was the method, and the copy in TCRdb shows in-frame clones only, minus some. This sample has fewer than 200,000 clones, with approximately 96% found just once. Trimming shortened V by 5 bases and J by 0 bases, and 13 bases separated the two germline ends. Germline V gives CDR1 SGHTA, CDR2 FQGTGA. CDR3 size: 15 residues. The receptor was isolated from a woman aged 18-30 years in good health and CMV-seronegative. The chain joins TRBV7-3 to TRBJ2-5; TRBD1 might be the D (6 bases). The specimen sequenced was PBMCs. CDR3 sequence reads: CASSRTGIYQETQYF. CDR3 bases: TGTGCCAGCAGCCGAACAGGGATCTACCAAGAGACCCAGTACTTC.